Included here is one T cell receptor (beta chain) sequence, with context. These data belong to a study of OX40 agonist ivuxolimab in advanced cancers. The protocol was immunoSEQ multiplex PCR, while the TCRdb copy is restricted to in-frame clones and leaves out a portion. The sample lists tens of thousands of clones, about 90% occurring once. The CDR3 covers 14 residues. The V gene end was trimmed by 0 bases and the J gene end by 4 bases; junction bases not matched to a gene: 4. Germline V gene lookup returns CDR1 SGHRS and CDR2 YFSETQ. The receptor comes from an adult with an advanced solid tumor such as melanoma, head and neck, liver or kidney cancer. The chain has TRBV5-1 and TRBJ2-7; the match to TRBD2 covers 7 bases. Here the sequenced sample was CD4+ or CD8+ T cells sorted from blood, taken in a trial of the OX40 agonist ivuxolimab. CDR3 DNA: TGCGCCAGCAGCTTGGGCGCGGGAGCGTACGAGCAGTACTTC. This encodes CASSLGAGAYEQYF.